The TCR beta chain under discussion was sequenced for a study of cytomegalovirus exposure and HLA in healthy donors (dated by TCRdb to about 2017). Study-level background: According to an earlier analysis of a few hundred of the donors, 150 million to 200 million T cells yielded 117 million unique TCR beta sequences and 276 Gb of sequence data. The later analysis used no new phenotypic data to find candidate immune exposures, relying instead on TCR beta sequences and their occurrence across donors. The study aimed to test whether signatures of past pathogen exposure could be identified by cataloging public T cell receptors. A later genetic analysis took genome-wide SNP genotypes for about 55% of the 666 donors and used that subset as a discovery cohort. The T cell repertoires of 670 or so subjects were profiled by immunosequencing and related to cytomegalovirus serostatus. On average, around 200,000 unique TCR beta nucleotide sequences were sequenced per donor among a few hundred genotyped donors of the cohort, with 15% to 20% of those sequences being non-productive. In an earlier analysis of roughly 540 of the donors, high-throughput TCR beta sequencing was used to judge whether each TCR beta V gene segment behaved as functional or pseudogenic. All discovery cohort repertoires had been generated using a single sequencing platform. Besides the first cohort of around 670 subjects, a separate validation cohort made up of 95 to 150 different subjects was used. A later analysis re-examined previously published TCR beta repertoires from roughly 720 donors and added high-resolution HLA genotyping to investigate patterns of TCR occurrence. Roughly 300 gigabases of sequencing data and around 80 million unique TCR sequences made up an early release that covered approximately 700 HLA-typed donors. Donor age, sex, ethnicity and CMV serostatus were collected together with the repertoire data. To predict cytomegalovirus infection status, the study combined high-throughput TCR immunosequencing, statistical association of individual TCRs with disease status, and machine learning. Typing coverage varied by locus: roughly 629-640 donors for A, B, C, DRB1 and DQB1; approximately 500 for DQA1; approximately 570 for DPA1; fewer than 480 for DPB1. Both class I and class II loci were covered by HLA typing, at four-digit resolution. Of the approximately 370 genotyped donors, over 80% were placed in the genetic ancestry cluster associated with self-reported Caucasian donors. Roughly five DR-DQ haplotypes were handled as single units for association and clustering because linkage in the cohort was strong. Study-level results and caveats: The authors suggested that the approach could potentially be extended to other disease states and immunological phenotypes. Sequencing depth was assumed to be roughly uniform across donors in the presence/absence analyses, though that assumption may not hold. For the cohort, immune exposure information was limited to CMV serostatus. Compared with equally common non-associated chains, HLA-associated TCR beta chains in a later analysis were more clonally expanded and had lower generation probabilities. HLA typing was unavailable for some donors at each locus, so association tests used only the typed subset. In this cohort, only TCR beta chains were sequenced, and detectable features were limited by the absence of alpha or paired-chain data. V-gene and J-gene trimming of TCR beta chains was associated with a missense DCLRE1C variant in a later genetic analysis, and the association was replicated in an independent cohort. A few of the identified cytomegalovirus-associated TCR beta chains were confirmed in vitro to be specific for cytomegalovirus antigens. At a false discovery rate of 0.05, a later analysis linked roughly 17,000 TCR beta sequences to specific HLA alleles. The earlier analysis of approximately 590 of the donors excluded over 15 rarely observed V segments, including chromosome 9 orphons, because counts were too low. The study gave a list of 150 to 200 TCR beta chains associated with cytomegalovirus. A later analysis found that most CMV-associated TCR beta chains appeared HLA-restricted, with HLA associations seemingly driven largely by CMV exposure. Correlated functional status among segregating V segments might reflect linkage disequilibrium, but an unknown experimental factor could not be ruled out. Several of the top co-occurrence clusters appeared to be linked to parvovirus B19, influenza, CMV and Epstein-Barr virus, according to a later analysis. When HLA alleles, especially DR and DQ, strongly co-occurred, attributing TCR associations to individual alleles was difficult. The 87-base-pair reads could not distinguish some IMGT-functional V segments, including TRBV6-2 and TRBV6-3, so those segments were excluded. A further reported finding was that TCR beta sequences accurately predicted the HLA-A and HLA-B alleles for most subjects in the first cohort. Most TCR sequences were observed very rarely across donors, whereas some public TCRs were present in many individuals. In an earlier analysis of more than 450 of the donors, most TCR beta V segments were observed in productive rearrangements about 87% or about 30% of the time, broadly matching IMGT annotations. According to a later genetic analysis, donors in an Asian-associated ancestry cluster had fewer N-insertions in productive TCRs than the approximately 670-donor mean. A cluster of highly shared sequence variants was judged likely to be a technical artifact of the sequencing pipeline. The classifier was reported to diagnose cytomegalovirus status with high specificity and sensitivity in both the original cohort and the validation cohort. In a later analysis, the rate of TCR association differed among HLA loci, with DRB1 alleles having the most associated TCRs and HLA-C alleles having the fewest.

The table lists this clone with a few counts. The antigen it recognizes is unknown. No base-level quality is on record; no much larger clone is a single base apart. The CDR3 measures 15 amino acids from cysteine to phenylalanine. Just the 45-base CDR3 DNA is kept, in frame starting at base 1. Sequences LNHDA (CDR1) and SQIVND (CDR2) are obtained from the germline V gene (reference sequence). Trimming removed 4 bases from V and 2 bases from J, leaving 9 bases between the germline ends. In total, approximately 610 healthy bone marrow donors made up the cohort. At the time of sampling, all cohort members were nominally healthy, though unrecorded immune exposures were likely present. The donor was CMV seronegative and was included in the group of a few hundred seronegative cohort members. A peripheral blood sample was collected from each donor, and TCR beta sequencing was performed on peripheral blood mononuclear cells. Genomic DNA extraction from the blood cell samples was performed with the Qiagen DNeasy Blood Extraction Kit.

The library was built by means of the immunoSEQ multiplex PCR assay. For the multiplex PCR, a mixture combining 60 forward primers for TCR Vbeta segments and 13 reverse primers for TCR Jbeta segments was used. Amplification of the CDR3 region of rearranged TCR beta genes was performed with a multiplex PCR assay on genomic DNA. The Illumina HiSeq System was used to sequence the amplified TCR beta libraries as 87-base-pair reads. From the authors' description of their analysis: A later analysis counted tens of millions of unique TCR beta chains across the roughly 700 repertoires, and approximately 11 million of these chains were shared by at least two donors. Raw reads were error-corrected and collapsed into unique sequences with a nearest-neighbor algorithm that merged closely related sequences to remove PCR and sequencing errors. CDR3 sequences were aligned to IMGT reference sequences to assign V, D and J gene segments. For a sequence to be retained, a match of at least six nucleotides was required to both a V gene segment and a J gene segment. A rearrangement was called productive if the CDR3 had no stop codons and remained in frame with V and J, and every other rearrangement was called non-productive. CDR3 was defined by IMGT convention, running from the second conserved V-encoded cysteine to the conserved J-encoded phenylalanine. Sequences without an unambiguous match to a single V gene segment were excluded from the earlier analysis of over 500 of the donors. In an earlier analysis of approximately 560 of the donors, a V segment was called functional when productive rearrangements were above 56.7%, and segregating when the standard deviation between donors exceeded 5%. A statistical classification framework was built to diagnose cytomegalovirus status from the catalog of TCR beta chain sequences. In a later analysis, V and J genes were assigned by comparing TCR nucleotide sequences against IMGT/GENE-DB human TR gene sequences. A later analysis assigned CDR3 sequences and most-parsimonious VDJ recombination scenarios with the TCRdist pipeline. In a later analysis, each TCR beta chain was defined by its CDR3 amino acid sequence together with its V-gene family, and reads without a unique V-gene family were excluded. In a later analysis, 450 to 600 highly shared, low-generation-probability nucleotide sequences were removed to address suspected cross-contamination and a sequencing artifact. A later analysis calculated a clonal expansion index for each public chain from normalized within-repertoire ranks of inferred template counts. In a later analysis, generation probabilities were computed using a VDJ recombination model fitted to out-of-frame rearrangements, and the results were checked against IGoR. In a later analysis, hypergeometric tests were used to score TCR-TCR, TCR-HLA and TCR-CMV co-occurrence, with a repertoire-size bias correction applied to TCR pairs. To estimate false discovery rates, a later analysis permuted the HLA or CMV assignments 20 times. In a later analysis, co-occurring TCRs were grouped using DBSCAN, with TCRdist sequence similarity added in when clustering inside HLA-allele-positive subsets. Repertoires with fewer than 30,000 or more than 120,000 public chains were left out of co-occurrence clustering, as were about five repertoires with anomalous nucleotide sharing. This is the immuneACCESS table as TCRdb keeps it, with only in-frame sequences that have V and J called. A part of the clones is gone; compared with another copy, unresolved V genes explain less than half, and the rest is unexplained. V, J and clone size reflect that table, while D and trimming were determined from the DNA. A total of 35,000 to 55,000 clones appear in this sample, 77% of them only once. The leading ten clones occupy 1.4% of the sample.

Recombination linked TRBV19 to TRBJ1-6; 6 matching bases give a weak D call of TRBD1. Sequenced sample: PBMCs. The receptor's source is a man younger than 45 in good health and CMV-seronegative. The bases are TGTGCCAGTAGTAATCAGGGGACCTATAATTCACCCCTCCACTTT. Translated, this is CASSNQGTYNSPLHF.